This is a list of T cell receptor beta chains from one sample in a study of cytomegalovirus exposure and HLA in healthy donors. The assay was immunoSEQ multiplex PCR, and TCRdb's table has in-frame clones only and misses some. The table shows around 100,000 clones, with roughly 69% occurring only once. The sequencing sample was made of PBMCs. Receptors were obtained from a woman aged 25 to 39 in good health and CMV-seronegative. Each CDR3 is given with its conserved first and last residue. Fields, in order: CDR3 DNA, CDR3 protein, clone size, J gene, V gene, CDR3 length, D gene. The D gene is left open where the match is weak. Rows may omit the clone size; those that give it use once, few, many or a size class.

CDR3nt: TGTGCCAGCAGTTTTGGCAGGGATTATGGCTACACCTTC
CDR3aa: CASSFGRDYGYTF
abundance: NA
j_gene: TRBJ1-2
v_gene: TRBV27
len: 13
d_gene: NA

CDR3nt: TGCGCCAGCAGCCAAGGAACAGGGATAAAAAACATTCAGTACTTC
CDR3aa: CASSQGTGIKNIQYF
abundance: NA
j_gene: TRBJ2-4
v_gene: TRBV4-3
len: 15
d_gene: NA

CDR3nt: TGTGCCAGCAGTTATCAGGGCAATGAGCAGTTCTTC
CDR3aa: CASSYQGNEQFF
abundance: few
j_gene: TRBJ2-1
v_gene: TRBV6-5
len: 12
d_gene: NA

CDR3nt: TGTGCCAGCAGTTTATTAGCCTCCTACAATGAGCAGTTCTTC
CDR3aa: CASSLLASYNEQFF
abundance: NA
j_gene: TRBJ2-1
v_gene: TRBV27
len: 14
d_gene: NA

CDR3nt: TGTGCCAGCAGTTTTTCGGACAGGGGATCCTACGAGCAGTACTTC
CDR3aa: CASSFSDRGSYEQYF
abundance: NA
j_gene: TRBJ2-7
v_gene: TRBV28
len: 15
d_gene: TRBD1

CDR3nt: TGCGCCAGCAGCTTGGCCGGGGCAGGGGGCGTGTCTACTGAAGCTTTCTTT
CDR3aa: CASSLAGAGGVSTEAFF
abundance: few
j_gene: TRBJ1-1
v_gene: TRBV5-1
len: 17
d_gene: TRBD1

CDR3nt: TGTGCCAGCAGCTTGGCTGTTGAGCAGTTCTTC
CDR3aa: CASSLAVEQFF
abundance: NA
j_gene: TRBJ2-1
v_gene: TRBV5-6
len: 11
d_gene: NA

CDR3nt: TGTGCCAGCAGCGCTGACAGAGCCTACGAGCAGTACTTC
CDR3aa: CASSADRAYEQYF
abundance: few
j_gene: TRBJ2-7
v_gene: TRBV5-4
len: 13
d_gene: NA

CDR3nt: TGTGCCAGCAGTGTGGCCAGGGGGCCCAGCTATGGCTACACCTTC
CDR3aa: CASSVARGPSYGYTF
abundance: few
j_gene: TRBJ1-2
v_gene: TRBV6-1
len: 15
d_gene: TRBD1

CDR3nt: TGTGCCAGCAGCGTTTCCGGGTGGGCCTACAATGAGCAGTTCTTC
CDR3aa: CASSVSGWAYNEQFF
abundance: NA
j_gene: TRBJ2-1
v_gene: TRBV9
len: 15
d_gene: NA

CDR3nt: TGTGCCTGGAGTCTCCGGACAGGGGGCTATGGCTACACCTTC
CDR3aa: CAWSLRTGGYGYTF
abundance: NA
j_gene: TRBJ1-2
v_gene: TRBV30
len: 14
d_gene: TRBD1